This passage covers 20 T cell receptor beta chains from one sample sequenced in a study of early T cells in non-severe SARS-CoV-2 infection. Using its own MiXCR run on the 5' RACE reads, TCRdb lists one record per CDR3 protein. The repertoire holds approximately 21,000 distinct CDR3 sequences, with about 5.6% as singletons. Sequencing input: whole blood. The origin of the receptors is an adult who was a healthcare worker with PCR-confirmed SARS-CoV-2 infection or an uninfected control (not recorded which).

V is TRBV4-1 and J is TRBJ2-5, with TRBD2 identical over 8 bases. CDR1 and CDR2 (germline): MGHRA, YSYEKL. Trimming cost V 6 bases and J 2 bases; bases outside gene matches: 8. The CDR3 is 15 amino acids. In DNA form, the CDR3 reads TGCGCCAGCAGAAGGACTAGCATCGCACAAGAGACCCAGTACTTC. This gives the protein CASRRTSIAQETQYF.

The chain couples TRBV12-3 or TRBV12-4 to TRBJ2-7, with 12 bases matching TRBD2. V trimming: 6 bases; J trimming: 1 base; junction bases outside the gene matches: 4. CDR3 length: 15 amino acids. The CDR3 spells CASRRTSGESYEQYV. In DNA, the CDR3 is TGTGCCAGCAGAAGGACTAGCGGGGAGTCCTACGAGCAGTACGTC.

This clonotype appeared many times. Written as DNA, the CDR3 is TGTGCCAGCAGCCAAAGTAGCGGTATCCAAGAGACCCAGTACTTC. Translated: CASSQSSGIQETQYF. V usage is TRBV3-1 and J usage is TRBJ2-5, with a tentative D call TRBD2 (6 bases). This CDR3 comprises 15 residues. Germline-derived CDR1 and CDR2 are LGHDT and YNNKEL (reference sequence). The V end lost 2 bases, the J end lost 1 base, and 11 bases lay between the germline ends.

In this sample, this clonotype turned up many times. CDR3 in amino acids: CASSPEQYV. Here the CDR3 DNA reads TGTGCCAGCAGCCCAGAGCAGTACGTC. This chain uses TRBV13 with TRBJ2-7, with D unclear. CDR1 and CDR2 from the germline V gene are PRHDT and FYEKMQ (reference sequence). The CDR3 sequence is 9 residues long. The ends were cut back, 5 bases at V and 7 bases at J, with 3 bases in the middle.

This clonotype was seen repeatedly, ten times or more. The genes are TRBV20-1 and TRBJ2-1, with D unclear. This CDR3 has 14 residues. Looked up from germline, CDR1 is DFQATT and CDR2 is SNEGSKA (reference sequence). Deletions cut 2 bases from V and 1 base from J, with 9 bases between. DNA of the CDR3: TGCAGTGCTAGACACTGGAGATCCTACAATGAGCAGTTCTTC. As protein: CSARHWRSYNEQFF.

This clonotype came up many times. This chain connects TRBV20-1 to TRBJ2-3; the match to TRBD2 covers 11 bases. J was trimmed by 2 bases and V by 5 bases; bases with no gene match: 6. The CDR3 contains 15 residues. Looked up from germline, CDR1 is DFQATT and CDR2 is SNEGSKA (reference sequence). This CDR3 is CSAPPGLADTDTQYF. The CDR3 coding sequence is TGCAGTGCTCCGCCGGGACTAGCGGACACAGATACGCAGTATTTT.

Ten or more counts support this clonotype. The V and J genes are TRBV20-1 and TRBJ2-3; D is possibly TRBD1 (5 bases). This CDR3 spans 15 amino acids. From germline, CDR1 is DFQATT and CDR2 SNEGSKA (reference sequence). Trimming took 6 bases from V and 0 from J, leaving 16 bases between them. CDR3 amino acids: CSAIDEAGSTDTQYF. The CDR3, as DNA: TGCAGTGCAATAGATGAGGCAGGGAGCACAGATACGCAGTATTTT.

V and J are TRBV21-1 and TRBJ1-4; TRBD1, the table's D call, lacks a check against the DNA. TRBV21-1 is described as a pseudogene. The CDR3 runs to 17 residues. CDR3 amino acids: CASILRIRGQGNEKLFF. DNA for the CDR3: TGTGCCAGCATCCTCCGTATAAGGGGACAGGGTAACGAAAAACTGTTTTTT.

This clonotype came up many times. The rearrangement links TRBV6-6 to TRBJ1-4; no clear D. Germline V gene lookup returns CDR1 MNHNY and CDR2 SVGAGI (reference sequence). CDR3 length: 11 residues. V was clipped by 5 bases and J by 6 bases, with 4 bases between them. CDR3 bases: TGTGCCAGCAGTACATATGAAAAACTGTTTTTT. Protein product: CASSTYEKLFF.

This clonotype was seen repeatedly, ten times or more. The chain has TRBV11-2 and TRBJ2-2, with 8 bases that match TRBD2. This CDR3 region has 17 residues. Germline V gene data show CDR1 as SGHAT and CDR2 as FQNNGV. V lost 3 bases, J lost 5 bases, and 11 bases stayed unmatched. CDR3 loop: CASSFLAGGGSTGELFF. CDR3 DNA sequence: TGTGCCAGCAGCTTTTTGGCTGGCGGGGGGAGTACCGGGGAGCTGTTTTTT.

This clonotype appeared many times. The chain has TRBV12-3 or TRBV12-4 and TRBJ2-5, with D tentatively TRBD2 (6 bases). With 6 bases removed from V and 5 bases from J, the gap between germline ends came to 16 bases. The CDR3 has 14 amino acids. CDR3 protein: CASSPKGSGETQYF. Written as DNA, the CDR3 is TGTGCCAGCAGCCCAAAGGGTAGCGGTGAGACCCAGTACTTC.

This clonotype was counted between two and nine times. CDR3 residues: CASSLADSPKKLFF. CDR3 DNA sequence: TGTGCCAGCAGCTTAGCGGACAGTCCCAAAAAACTGTTTTTT. The rearrangement joins TRBV7-8 to TRBJ1-4; D possibly corresponds to TRBD1 (6 bases). Germline CDR1 and CDR2: SGHVS and FQNEAQ. The V end lost 0 bases, the J end lost 9 bases, and 11 bases lay between the germline ends. This CDR3 has 14 amino acids.

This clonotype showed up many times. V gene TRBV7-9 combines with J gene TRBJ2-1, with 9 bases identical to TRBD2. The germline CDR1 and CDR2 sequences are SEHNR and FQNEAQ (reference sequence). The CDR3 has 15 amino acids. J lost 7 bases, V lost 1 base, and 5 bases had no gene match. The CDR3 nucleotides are TGTGCCAGCAGCTTAGTGGTAGCGGGAGATAATGAGCAGTTCTTC. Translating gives CASSLVVAGDNEQFF.

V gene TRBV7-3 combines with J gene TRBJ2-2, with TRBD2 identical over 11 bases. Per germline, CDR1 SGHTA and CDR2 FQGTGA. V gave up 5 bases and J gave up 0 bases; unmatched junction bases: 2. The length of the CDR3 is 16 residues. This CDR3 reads CASSPSGRTNTGELFF. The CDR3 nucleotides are TGTGCCAGCAGCCCTAGCGGGAGGACGAACACCGGGGAGCTGTTTTTT. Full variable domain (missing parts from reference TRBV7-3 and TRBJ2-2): GAGVSQTPSNKVTEKGKYVELRCDPISGHTALYWYRQSLGQGPEFLIYFQGTGAADDSGLPNDRFFAVRPEGSVSTLKIQRTERGDSAVYLCASSPSGRTNTGELFFGEGSRLTVL.

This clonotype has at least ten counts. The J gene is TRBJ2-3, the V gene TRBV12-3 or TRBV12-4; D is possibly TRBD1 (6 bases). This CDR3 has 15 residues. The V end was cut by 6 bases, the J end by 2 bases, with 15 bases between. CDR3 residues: CASSLFGGPTDTQYF. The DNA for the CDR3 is TGTGCCAGCAGCCTCTTTGGGGGCCCCACAGATACGCAGTATTTT.

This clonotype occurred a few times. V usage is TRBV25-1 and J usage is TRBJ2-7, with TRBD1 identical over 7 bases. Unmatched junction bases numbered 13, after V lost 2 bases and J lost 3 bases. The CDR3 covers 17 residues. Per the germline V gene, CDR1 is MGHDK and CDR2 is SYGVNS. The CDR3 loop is CASSEDRTGAPSYEQYF. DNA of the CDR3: TGTGCCAGCAGTGAAGATAGAACAGGGGCGCCAAGCTACGAGCAGTACTTC.

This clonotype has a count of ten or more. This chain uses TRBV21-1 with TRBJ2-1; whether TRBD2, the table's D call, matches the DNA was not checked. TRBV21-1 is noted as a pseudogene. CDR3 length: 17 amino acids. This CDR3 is CASSKARTGTTYNEQFF. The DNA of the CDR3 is TGTGCCAGCAGCAAAGCTAGAACCGGGACTACCTACAATGAGCAGTTCTTC.

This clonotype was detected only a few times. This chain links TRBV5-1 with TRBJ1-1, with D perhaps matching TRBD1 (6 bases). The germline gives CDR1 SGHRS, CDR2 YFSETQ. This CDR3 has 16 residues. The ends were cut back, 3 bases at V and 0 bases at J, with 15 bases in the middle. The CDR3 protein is CASSSRRDNLNTEAFF. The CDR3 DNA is TGCGCCAGCAGCTCAAGACGGGACAATCTGAACACTGAAGCTTTCTTT. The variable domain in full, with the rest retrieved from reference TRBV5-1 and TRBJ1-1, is KAGVTQTPRYLIKTRGQQVTLSCSPISGHRSVSWYQQTPGQGLQFLFEYFSETQRNKGNFPGRFSGRQFSNSRSEMNVSTLELGDSALYLCASSSRRDNLNTEAFFGQGTRLTVV.

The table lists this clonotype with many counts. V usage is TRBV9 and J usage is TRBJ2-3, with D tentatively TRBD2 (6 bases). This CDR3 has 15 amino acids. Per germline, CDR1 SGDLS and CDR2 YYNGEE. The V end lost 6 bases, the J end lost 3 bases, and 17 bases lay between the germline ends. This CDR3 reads CASNRGLWLTDTQYF. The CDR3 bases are TGTGCCAGCAACCGAGGACTATGGTTAACAGATACGCAGTATTTT.

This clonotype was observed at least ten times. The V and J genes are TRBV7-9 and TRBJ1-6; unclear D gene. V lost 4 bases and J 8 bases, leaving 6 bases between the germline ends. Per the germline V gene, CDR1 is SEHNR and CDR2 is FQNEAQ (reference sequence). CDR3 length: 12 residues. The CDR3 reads CASSSEYSPLHF. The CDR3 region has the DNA TGTGCCAGCAGCTCGGAATATTCACCCCTCCACTTT.